This TCR beta chain was retrieved from a study of blood T cells in healthy people across ages (dated by TCRdb to the mid-2010s). Turning to the overall study: In model experiments, roughly one uniquely barcoded TCR beta cDNA molecule per two T cells was captured by template switching. For two donors (one aged 18 to 30 and one aged 80 or older), the study analyzed two additional independent replicas of 1 million unique cDNA reads from the same blood draw. The donors were divided into four age groups: young (average approximately 15 years), middle-aged (under 40), aged (roughly 66) and long-lived (around 80). Using deep sequencing normalized with unique cDNA molecular identifiers, the study measured how TCR beta repertoire diversity changes with age. To avoid experimental bias, donors of different ages were randomly spread across the sequencing lanes.

The approximately 39 donors, aged roughly 6 to 95 years, were systemically healthy Caucasian individuals from Russia. Each donor gave about 10 milliliters of peripheral blood, drawn into EDTA-treated Vacutainer tubes. Ficoll-Paque density-gradient centrifugation was used to isolate PBMCs, with at least 7 million obtained per sample. Trizol reagent was used to extract total RNA from PBMCs, with at least 5.5 micrograms per sample. For every donor, an aliquot of PBMCs went through flow cytometry to measure the percentages of naive CD45RAhigh/CD27high T cells. To note about this clonotype: Its recognized antigen is unknown. Base qualities were left out, and no much larger clone turns up one base away.

Preparation of the library involved 5' RACE. A second roughly 6 to 12 cycle PCR used a sample-barcoded 5' primer and a J-beta primer mix. A unique molecular identifier was introduced onto each TCR beta cDNA molecule by a template-switch 5' adaptor carrying 12 random nucleotides. Each sample yielded at least 2.5 million CDR3-containing paired-end reads. First-strand cDNA synthesis was performed from all RNA using the Mint cDNA synthesis kit, with priming by a TRBC-specific oligonucleotide. After uracil-DNA glycosylase treatment, a first 18-cycle PCR used universal primers M1SS and BC2_uni_R on all cDNA. In the paper's pipeline: Normalization of each sample was performed by random selection of 1 million high-quality reads, each carrying a distinct molecular identifier. Reads sharing molecular identifiers were discarded rather than binned into consensus sequences. MiTCR, with a Q25 quality threshold and the strictest error-elimination algorithm, was used for CDR3 identification, clonotype clustering and error correction. Lower-bound total TCR beta diversity was estimated with a nonparametric unseen species model using Euler transformation. TCRdb passed the public sequencing reads through fastp at Q25 and MiXCR, retaining productive beta sequences. Rows are unified per CDR3 protein, each entry keeping the most common DNA and genes. What appears here as the V and J calls and clone size reflects TCRdb's work, not the paper's. The sample table holds around 2 million distinct CDR3 sequences, of which roughly two fifths were seen once. The leading ten clones occupy more than 20% of the sample.

Overall study results and their limits: Because the CMV infection status of the donors was unknown, age-related changes in expanded clonotypes may potentially have been confounded. Observed TCR beta diversity correlated strongly with the percentage of naive T cells measured by flow cytometry. Since profiling was done on bulk unsorted PBMCs, naive and antigen-experienced compartments could not be conclusively compared. Observed TCR beta diversity per million T cells fell roughly linearly with age, and a significant reduction was already apparent by age about 36. Compared with the aged group, the long-lived group had more naive CD4+ T cells, fewer expanded clones and increased TCR diversity, suggesting age selection. Estimates of total diversity based on one million sequenced T cells were considered lower bounds and underestimates.

CDR1 and CDR2, per the germline V gene, are MNHEY and SVGAGI. The CDR3 holds 11 amino acids from the cysteine to the phenylalanine. The DNA shown is the 33-base CDR3, in frame from base 1. The sequence links TRBV6-5 to TRBJ2-1; confidence is insufficient to name the D gene. The TCR sequence derives from a human donor in good health. Sequenced material: blood. The CDR3 sequence is CGTGPYNEQFF. The DNA sequence follows: TGTGGTACCGGCCCATACAATGAGCAGTTCTTC.